The 10 T cell receptor beta chains reported below all come from one sample, sequenced in a study of cytomegalovirus exposure and HLA in healthy donors. The PCR employed 60 Vbeta primers together with 13 Jbeta primers. Repertoires were generated with immunoSEQ multiplex PCR, while TCRdb's copy carries only in-frame clones and drops some. The table has approximately 100,000 clones, 74% seen once. Specimen: PBMCs. Receptors originate from a human donor in good health.

Only a few counts were recorded for this clone. The chain combines TRBV6-1 with TRBJ2-1, with unresolved D. The V gene lost 8 bases and the J gene lost 3 bases, with 14 bases spanning the gap. The CDR3 is 14 residues long. Per germline, CDR1 MNHNS and CDR2 SASEGT. The CDR3 DNA reads as TGTGCCAGCCGAGAGGTCGTGGGCTACAATGAGCAGTTCTTC. Its protein product is CASREVVGYNEQFF.

J is TRBJ2-5 and V is TRBV5-1; maybe TRBD2 (6 bases). Trimming took 4 bases from V and 3 from J, leaving 22 bases between them. Germline values: CDR1 SGHRS, CDR2 YFSETQ. The length of the CDR3 is 17 residues. CDR3 sequence reads: CASSTTLTRLREETQYF. The CDR3 DNA sequence: TGCGCCAGCAGCACCACACTGACTAGGTTGAGGGAAGAGACCCAGTACTTC. Full variable domain (remainder filled in from reference TRBV5-1 and TRBJ2-5): KAGVTQTPRYLIKTRGQQVTLSCSPISGHRSVSWYQQTPGQGLQFLFEYFSETQRNKGNFPGRFSGRQFSNSRSEMNVSTLELGDSALYLCASSTTLTRLREETQYFGPGTRLLVL.

This clone has just a few counts. This chain links TRBV7-2 with TRBJ2-7; perhaps TRBD1 as D (6 bases). Trimming took 1 base from V and 2 from J, leaving 9 bases between them. CDR3 length equals 14 residues. Germline V CDR1 and CDR2: SGHTA, FQGNSA. The CDR3 here is CASSLGTDTYEQYF. The CDR3 DNA is TGTGCCAGCAGCTTAGGGACAGATACCTACGAGCAGTACTTC.

This chain uses TRBV9 with TRBJ2-2; D ambiguous. The length of the CDR3 is 13 residues. V lost 0 bases and J lost 4, with 4 bases in between. Germline CDR1 SGDLS, CDR2 YYNGEE. The CDR3 protein is CASSVATTGELFF. The DNA for the CDR3 is TGTGCCAGCAGCGTAGCTACCACCGGGGAGCTGTTTTTT.

The gene calls are TRBV5-5 and TRBJ2-3; a weak D match, TRBD1 (5 bases). This CDR3 spans 15 amino acids. Germline-derived CDR1 and CDR2 are SGHKS and YYEKEE (reference sequence). V dropped 2 bases and J dropped 4 bases, with 14 bases sitting between them. As DNA, the CDR3 is TGTGCCAGCAGCTTAAGGGGTGAGGTTGCAGATACGCAGTATTTT. This codes for CASSLRGEVADTQYF.

This clone was observed a handful of times. This rearrangement joins TRBV15 to TRBJ1-2; weak D call: TRBD1 (5 bases). The CDR3 covers 14 residues. With 6 bases removed from V and 8 bases from J, the gap between germline ends came to 19 bases. Germline V gene data show CDR1 as LNHNV and CDR2 as YYDKDF (reference sequence). The CDR3 DNA reads TGTGCCACCAGTATAGACAGCCCGGGAGCAGGCTACACCTTC. Encoded protein: CATSIDSPGAGYTF.

The chain joins TRBV6-4 to TRBJ2-1, with 15 bases aligning to TRBD2. J lost 6 bases, V lost 1 base, and 1 base had no gene match. Germline V gene data show CDR1 as MRHNA and CDR2 as SNTAGT. The CDR3 length is 16 residues. The CDR3 region is CASSDWTSGRVNEQFF. The CDR3 coding sequence is TGTGCCAGCAGTGACTGGACTAGCGGGAGGGTCAATGAGCAGTTCTTC.

This clone was picked up a small number of times. The V and J genes are TRBV9 and TRBJ1-3, with 7 positions matching TRBD1. Germline V gene data show CDR1 as SGDLS and CDR2 as YYNGEE. The CDR3 spans 18 residues. V was pared by 4 bases and J by 2 bases, with 15 bases of the junction left unmatched. This CDR3 is CASSPGTVATGPGNTIYF. As DNA, the CDR3 is TGTGCCAGCAGCCCCGGGACAGTGGCAACTGGGCCTGGAAACACCATATATTTT.

V and J are TRBV6-6 and TRBJ1-5, with D perhaps TRBD1 (5 bases). The germline gives CDR1 MNHNY, CDR2 SVGAGI (reference sequence). This CDR3 has 14 residues. V was shortened by 6 bases and J by 5 bases, with 14 bases between the two germline ends. CDR3 nucleotide sequence: TGTGCCAGCAGCCGCGGGGCTCGGGATCAGCCCCAGCATTTT. Protein: CASSRGARDQPQHF.

The chain joins TRBV30 to TRBJ2-1, with 7 bases matching TRBD1. There are 12 residues in the CDR3. Trimming cost V 5 bases and J 9 bases; bases outside gene matches: 7. CDR1 and CDR2 (germline): GTSNPN, SVGIG (reference sequence). The CDR3 region has the DNA TGTGCCTGGTCCGGACAGGTCGGTGAGCAGTTCTTC. Translating it yields CAWSGQVGEQFF.